The 21 T cell receptor beta chains presented below share a single source sample, sequenced in a study of T cells in Graves' hyperthyroidism and ophthalmopathy. Amplified regions were TCR beta CDR3 sequences from RNA transcripts. HTBI primers were the set used in a first-round RT-PCR of the TCR CDR3. Each CDR3 protein gets one entry after TCRdb re-called the multiplex PCR reads with MiXCR. The sample gives about 300,000 distinct CDR3 sequences, 25% of which show up once; about 30% is in the top ten. Sequenced sample: blood. The origin of the receptors is a man aged 40-49 years with Graves' hyperthyroidism that later progressed to Graves' ophthalmopathy.

At least ten counts were recorded for this clonotype. This chain uses TRBV20-1 with TRBJ1-1, with a weak D call TRBD1 (6 bases). V lost 6 bases and J 6 bases, leaving 17 bases between the germline ends. The V gene's germline CDR1 is DFQATT and CDR2 SNEGSKA (reference sequence). The CDR3 runs 13 residues. In DNA form, the CDR3 reads TGCAGTGCCCCGCTAGGGGGACTCGCTGAAGCTTTCTTT. Amino acids: CSAPLGGLAEAFF.

This sequence joins TRBV7-9 and TRBJ1-1, with 10 nucleotides matching TRBD1. CDR3 length equals 15 residues. V lost 5 bases to trimming and J lost 7 bases; unmatched junction nucleotides: 10. The germline V gene has CDR1 SEHNR and CDR2 FQNEAQ (reference sequence). CDR3 in DNA: TGTGCCAGCAGCCCCAGGACAGGGGGGGGTGATGAAGCTTTCTTT. It encodes CASSPRTGGGDEAFF.

V gene TRBV6-1 combines with J gene TRBJ1-1; D gene uncertain. The CDR3 consists of 16 residues. Germline CDR1 is MNHNS and CDR2 is SASEGT. Trimming took 6 bases from V and 2 from J, leaving 19 bases between them. CDR3 amino acids: CASRRNPGLRNTEAFF. The DNA for the CDR3 is TGTGCCAGCAGACGCAACCCGGGCTTGAGAAACACTGAAGCTTTCTTT.

The chain couples TRBV7-2 to TRBJ1-2; tentative D call: TRBD1 (5 bases). Trimming shortened V by 5 bases and J by 7 bases, and 17 bases separated the two germline ends. The CDR3 covers 14 residues. Germline CDR1 SGHTA, CDR2 FQGNSA. The CDR3: CASSADGAVGGYTF. CDR3 DNA: TGTGCCAGCAGCGCCGACGGGGCGGTGGGTGGCTACACCTTC. Variable domain in full (rest from reference TRBV7-2 and TRBJ1-2): GAGVSQSPSNKVTEKGKDVELRCDPISGHTALYWYRQSLGQGLEFLIYFQGNSAPDKSGLPSDRFSAERTGGSVSTLTIQRTQQEDSAVYLCASSADGAVGGYTFGSGTRLTVV.

This clonotype was seen at least ten times. The V and J genes are TRBV27 and TRBJ1-5, with TRBD1 matching over 8 bases. V dropped 3 bases and J dropped 6; count of bases not matched to a gene: 10. The CDR3 has 16 residues. Per the germline V gene, CDR1 is MNHEY and CDR2 is SMNVEV (reference sequence). The CDR3 DNA reads as TGTGCCAGCAGTTTTATACTCAGGGGGCGAAGTCAGCCCCAGCATTTT. Its protein product is CASSFILRGRSQPQHF.

The V and J genes are TRBV4-1 and TRBJ1-1; D gene uncertain. CDR3 length equals 15 residues. V lost 0 bases and J 0 bases, leaving 8 bases between the germline ends. Germline CDR1 and CDR2: MGHRA and YSYEKL. In nucleotides, the CDR3 is TGCGCCAGCAGCCAAGATGGGAGAATGAACACTGAAGCTTTCTTT. Its translation: CASSQDGRMNTEAFF.

This clonotype has ten or more counts. The chain combines TRBV9 with TRBJ2-5, with 11 bases lining up with TRBD2. Trimming at V came to 1 base and at J to 4 bases, leaving 3 bases not matched to a gene. The length of the CDR3 is 15 residues. Germline values: CDR1 SGDLS, CDR2 YYNGEE. This CDR3 reads CASSVTSGGGETQYF. The DNA for the CDR3 is TGTGCCAGCAGCGTAACTAGCGGGGGTGGAGAGACCCAGTACTTC.

The gene calls are TRBV30 and TRBJ1-2; D not certain. CDR1 and CDR2 (germline): GTSNPN, SVGIG (reference sequence). V gave up 0 bases and J gave up 5 bases, with 4 bases separating them. The CDR3 is 11 residues long. The CDR3 spells CAWSVGYGYTF. The CDR3 DNA reads TGTGCCTGGAGTGTCGGGTATGGCTACACCTTC.

This clonotype was detected many times. The J gene is TRBJ2-5, the V gene TRBV18, with 8 bases that match TRBD2. V shed 5 bases, J shed 4 bases, and the junction held 15 bases outside the gene matches. The CDR3 has 17 amino acids. Germline CDR1 KGHSH, CDR2 LQKENI. The chain's CDR3 is CASSSPWSGSSVETQYF. CDR3 DNA: TGTGCCAGCTCATCTCCTTGGAGCGGGAGTTCAGTAGAGACCCAGTACTTC.

The chain joins TRBV19 to TRBJ2-2, with TRBD1 as a possible D gene (5 bases). Germline values: CDR1 LNHDA, CDR2 SQIVND (reference sequence). V lost 3 bases to trimming and J lost 2 bases, with 10 bases between them. This CDR3 has 15 amino acids. CDR3 protein: CASSIQGANTGELFF. CDR3 nucleotides: TGTGCCAGTAGTATCCAGGGTGCCAACACCGGGGAGCTGTTTTTT. The variable domain in full, completed from reference TRBV19 and TRBJ2-2, reads DGGITQSPKYLFRKEGQNVTLSCEQNLNHDAMYWYRQDPGQGLRLIYYSQIVNDFQKGDIAEGYSVSREKKESFPLTVTSAQKNPTAFYLCASSIQGANTGELFFGEGSRLTVL.

This clonotype appeared many times. The genes are TRBV10-3 and TRBJ2-7; the match to TRBD2 covers 7 bases. Trimming removed 6 bases from V and 6 bases from J; junction bases left unmatched: 17. Germline CDR1 and CDR2: ENHRY and SYGVKD. The CDR3 totals 16 residues. CDR3 protein: CAIRSPRAGSWLEQYF. In DNA form, the CDR3 reads TGTGCCATCAGGAGCCCGAGAGCGGGGAGTTGGCTCGAGCAGTACTTC.

This clonotype was counted a single time. This sequence joins TRBV28 and TRBJ1-5, with a possible D match to TRBD1 (5 bases). Trimming stripped 2 bases from V and 2 bases from J, with 13 bases between. CDR3 size: 16 residues. Germline CDR1 MDHEN, CDR2 SYDVKM. CDR3 sequence: CASSLRGFARNQPQHF. The CDR3 DNA follows: TGTGCCAGCAGTTTACGGGGCTTCGCCCGCAATCAGCCCCAGCATTTT.

This chain links TRBV20-1 with TRBJ2-5, with D maybe TRBD2 (6 bases). The V end was cut by 6 bases, the J end by 5 bases, with 22 bases between. Germline CDR1 and CDR2: DFQATT and SNEGSKA (reference sequence). This CDR3 is 15 amino acids long. Written as DNA, the CDR3 is TGCAGTGCCGCAAGATCCGGGGGACGCGAGGAGACCCAGTACTTC. Residues: CSAARSGGREETQYF.

In this sample, this clonotype turned up many times. V gene TRBV3-1 combines with J gene TRBJ1-1; D not certain. Per germline, CDR1 LGHDT and CDR2 YNNKEL (reference sequence). CDR3 size: 12 residues. V was clipped by 2 bases and J by 4 bases, with 5 bases between them. CDR3 sequence (DNA): TGTGCCAGCAGCCAATGGGGCACTGAAGCTTTCTTT. It encodes CASSQWGTEAFF.

This clonotype was picked up many times. The chain is built from TRBV27 and TRBJ2-4, with D uncertain. V lost 6 bases and J 4 bases, leaving 16 bases between the germline ends. The V gene's germline CDR1 is MNHEY and CDR2 SMNVEV (reference sequence). The CDR3 has 15 amino acids. CDR3 bases: TGTGCCAGCAGCCCTCTTCAGAGAATGAAAAACATTCAGTACTTC. Amino acids: CASSPLQRMKNIQYF.

Many counts were recorded for this clonotype. The chain recombines TRBV28 with TRBJ2-7, with D tentatively TRBD1 or TRBD2 (6 bases each). In germline, CDR1 is MDHEN, CDR2 SYDVKM. The CDR3 sequence is 14 residues long. Trimming removed 6 bases at V and 3 bases at J, with 15 bases between. In nucleotides, the CDR3 is TGTGCCAGCAGCGATACAGGGCGGGGCTACGAGCAGTACTTC. As protein: CASSDTGRGYEQYF.

This clonotype has ten or more counts. This rearrangement joins TRBV12-3 or TRBV12-4 to TRBJ2-5; 14 nucleotides align to TRBD2. The CDR3 is made up of 14 amino acids. The trim removed 8 bases at V and 2 bases at J, leaving 1 base unmatched. For the CDR3, the DNA is TGTGCCAGCCGACTAGCGGGAGGGCAAGAGACCCAGTACTTC. Translation gives CASRLAGGQETQYF.

The chain links TRBV5-1 to TRBJ2-7, with TRBD1 as a possible D gene (6 bases). The CDR3 has 14 amino acids. The germline V gene encodes CDR1 SGHRS and CDR2 YFSETQ. Trimming removed 4 bases from V and 2 bases from J, with 13 bases in between. The CDR3: CASSPTGQTYEQYF. The CDR3 DNA follows: TGCGCCAGCAGCCCGACCGGACAGACCTACGAGCAGTACTTC.

The J gene is TRBJ1-2, the V gene TRBV12-3 or TRBV12-4, with 11 bases fitting TRBD1. This CDR3 is 14 amino acids long. V was pared by 8 bases and J by 1 base, with 3 bases of the junction left unmatched. CDR3 region: CASGQGAINYGYTF. The CDR3 DNA reads TGTGCCAGCGGACAGGGGGCAATTAACTATGGCTACACCTTC.

This clonotype has ten or more counts. The V and J genes are TRBV28 and TRBJ1-5, with D uncertain. V was clipped by 6 bases and J by 0 bases, with 12 bases between them. The germline V gene has CDR1 MDHEN and CDR2 SYDVKM. The CDR3 covers 15 residues. The CDR3 protein is CASRRTLYSNQPQHF. For the CDR3, the DNA is TGTGCCAGCAGACGGACGCTGTATAGCAATCAGCCCCAGCATTTT.

This clonotype was seen at least ten times. The junction departs from the called germline gene at one end, perhaps through a read error. CDR3 amino acids: CSGGGNTEAFF. The CDR3 DNA follows: TGCTCAGGGGGCGGGAACACTGAAGCTTTCTTT. The rearrangement uses TRBV28 and TRBJ1-1, with 8 positions matching TRBD1. The CDR3 length is 11 residues. Per the germline V gene, CDR1 is MDHEN and CDR2 is SYDVKM.